Below are 25 T cell receptor beta chains sequenced from a single sample in a study of blood T cell repertoires in COVID-19. Sequencing was performed with immunoSEQ multiplex PCR; in TCRdb, only in-frame clones are kept and a portion is missing. The sample lists some 150,000 clones, under 90% occurring once. Sequenced input: peripheral blood. The origin of the receptors is a woman in her 70s with COVID-19, enrolled during active disease.

The chain couples TRBV28 to TRBJ2-1; 9 positions agree with TRBD1. The CDR3 contains 15 residues. The V gene end was trimmed by 6 bases and the J gene end by 5 bases; junction bases not matched to a gene: 8. The germline CDR1 and CDR2 sequences are MDHEN and SYDVKM. CDR3 bases: TGTGCCAGCAGGGTCAGGGGACAGGGCAACAATGAGCAGTTCTTC. It codes for CASRVRGQGNNEQFF.

The chain is built from TRBV7-2 and TRBJ1-1; a weak D match, TRBD1 (6 bases). CDR3 length: 13 amino acids. V shed 4 bases and J shed 3 bases, with 9 bases lying between them. The germline V gene has CDR1 SGHTA and CDR2 FQGNSA. CDR3 sequence: CASSSQGYTEAFF. The CDR3 nucleotides are TGTGCCAGCAGCTCACAGGGTTACACTGAAGCTTTCTTT.

The chain joins TRBV2 to TRBJ2-7; the match to TRBD1 covers 8 bases. Germline assignment: CDR1 SNHLY and CDR2 FYNNEI. The CDR3 loop spans 14 amino acids. Germline trimming cut 1 base from V and 2 bases from J; bases unmatched to any gene: 1. The CDR3 region is CASSEGTGTYEQYF. The CDR3 nucleotides are TGTGCCAGCAGTGAAGGGACAGGGACCTACGAGCAGTACTTC.

This CDR3 is CASSQDFLGRETQYF. In nucleotides, the CDR3 is TGTGCCAGCAGCCAAGATTTCCTAGGGAGAGAGACCCAGTACTTC. The chain combines TRBV3-1 (or the pseudogene TRBV3-2) with TRBJ2-5; TRBD2 is a possible D gene (5 bases). This CDR3 contains 15 residues. V lost 0 bases and J 4 bases, leaving 12 bases between the germline ends. Germline CDR1 LGHDT, CDR2 YNNKEL (reference sequence).

The genes are TRBV7-9 and TRBJ1-4, with 8 bases lining up with TRBD1. Germline CDR1 reads SEHNR; CDR2 reads FQNEAQ (reference sequence). The V segment lost 5 bases and the J segment 5 bases; nucleotides outside the gene matches: 1. The CDR3 contains 13 residues. The CDR3 sequence: CASSRTGNEKLFF. The CDR3 DNA follows: TGTGCCAGCAGCCGGACAGGGAATGAAAAACTGTTTTTT. The full variable domain, its missing parts supplied by reference TRBV7-9 and TRBJ1-4, is DTGVSQNPRHKITKRGQNVTFRCDPISEHNRLYWYRQTLGQGPEFLTYFQNEAQLEKSRLLSDRFSAERPKGSFSTLEIQRTEQGDSAMYLCASSRTGNEKLFFGSGTQLSVL.

The CDR3 nucleotides read TGTGCCACCAGTGATCCCGGACTAGCGGGGAATGTAGGAGAGCAGTTCTTC. As protein: CATSDPGLAGNVGEQFF. The chain has TRBV24-1 and TRBJ2-1, with TRBD2 matching over 12 bases. Trimming removed 3 bases from V and 10 bases from J; junction bases left unmatched: 12. CDR3 length: 17 amino acids. The germline gives CDR1 KGHDR, CDR2 SFDVKD.

J is TRBJ2-7 and V is TRBV7-9; D ambiguous. CDR1 and CDR2 from the germline V gene are SEHNR and FQNEAQ (reference sequence). Trimming removed 5 bases at V and 2 bases at J, with 10 bases between. The CDR3 is made up of 13 amino acids. The CDR3, as DNA: TGTGCCAGCAGCCCCCCGTCAGCCTACGAGCAGTACTTC. Protein sequence: CASSPPSAYEQYF.

The V call is TRBV28, the J call TRBJ1-5; no clear D. The CDR3 totals 16 residues. V lost 7 bases and J lost 3, with 19 bases in between. CDR1 is MDHEN and CDR2 is SYDVKM in the germline V gene. CDR3 in DNA: TGTGCCAGCAAACTATTCGGTCCCCAGAACAATCAGCCCCAGCATTTT. Amino acid sequence: CASKLFGPQNNQPQHF.

The V call is TRBV24-1, the J call TRBJ2-3, with 7 bases matching TRBD1. The V gene end was trimmed by 7 bases and the J gene end by 3 bases; junction bases not matched to a gene: 6. Per the germline V gene, CDR1 is KGHDR and CDR2 is SFDVKD. This CDR3 region has 14 residues. The CDR3 loop reads CATSDRVPTDTQYF. The CDR3 coding sequence is TGTGCCACCAGCGACAGGGTTCCAACAGATACGCAGTATTTT.

The V gene is TRBV2, the J gene TRBJ2-5; possibly TRBD1 for D (5 bases). The CDR3 covers 15 residues. Germline CDR1 and CDR2: SNHLY and FYNNEI. Trimming cost V 6 bases and J 4 bases, with 18 bases left between them. The CDR3 here is CASRDTGIKGETQYF. CDR3 DNA sequence: TGTGCCAGCAGGGACACTGGGATTAAAGGAGAGACCCAGTACTTC.

J is TRBJ2-5 and V is TRBV12-3 or TRBV12-4; D not resolved. V lost 2 bases to trimming and J lost 2 bases, with 6 bases between them. The CDR3 totals 13 residues. CDR3 DNA sequence: TGTGCCAGCAGTTTAATTATACAAGAGACCCAGTACTTC. Translating it yields CASSLIIQETQYF.

The chain employs TRBV6-5 and TRBJ1-1, with 9 bases identical to TRBD1. Germline values: CDR1 MNHEY, CDR2 SVGAGI. This CDR3 region has 15 residues. The V segment lost 6 bases and the J segment 5 bases; nucleotides outside the gene matches: 10. The CDR3 here is CASRLNGQGNTEAFF. The CDR3 DNA is TGTGCCAGCAGACTAAATGGACAGGGGAATACTGAAGCTTTCTTT.

The chain couples TRBV28 to TRBJ2-1; TRBD2 agrees at 9 bases. This CDR3 has 16 residues. J lost 4 bases, V lost 4 bases, and 8 bases had no gene match. Germline V lookup: CDR1 MDHEN, CDR2 SYDVKM. The CDR3, as DNA: TGTGCCAGCAGTTCCCTTAGCGGGAGTTGGTACAATGAGCAGTTCTTC. Its translation is CASSSLSGSWYNEQFF.

This clone came up once. This chain connects TRBV12-3 or TRBV12-4 to TRBJ1-2, with 7 bases aligning to TRBD1. The V gene end was trimmed by 7 bases and the J gene end by 8 bases; junction bases not matched to a gene: 10. The CDR3 runs 13 residues. The CDR3 DNA sequence: TGTGCCAGCAACGTCAGGACAGGCGCCGGCTACACCTTC. Translating it yields CASNVRTGAGYTF.

This clone was detected only once. The gene calls are TRBV18 and TRBJ1-2, with a possible D match to TRBD1 (5 bases). Germline CDR1 is KGHSH and CDR2 is LQKENI. CDR3 size: 12 residues. V lost 6 bases and J lost 4, with 9 bases in between. The CDR3 sequence: CASSGQTYGYTF. DNA of the CDR3: TGTGCCAGCTCGGGGCAGACCTATGGCTACACCTTC.

This chain links TRBV4-1 with TRBJ2-7, with D uncertain. This CDR3 has 12 residues. CDR1 is MGHRA, CDR2 YSYEKL, per germline. Trimming took 1 base from V and 4 from J, leaving 5 bases between them. Here the CDR3 DNA reads TGCGCCAGCAGCCAAGGCGGTTACGAGCAGTACTTC. As protein: CASSQGGYEQYF.

This rearrangement joins TRBV29-1 to TRBJ2-5, with TRBD1 matching 8 bases. This CDR3 is built from 14 residues. CDR1 SQVTM and CDR2 ANQGSEA come from the germline V gene. The J segment lost 6 bases and the V segment lost 3 bases, leaving 9 bases of the junction unmatched. CDR3 DNA: TGCAGCGTTGAGACAGGGGTTTCTCAGAAGACCCAGTACTTC. Translating it yields CSVETGVSQKTQYF.

This rearrangement joins TRBV30 to TRBJ2-1; weak D call: TRBD2 (6 bases). V shed 3 bases and J shed 12 bases, with 18 bases lying between them. Germline CDR1 and CDR2: GTSNPN and SVGIG (reference sequence). The CDR3 is made up of 13 amino acids. Here the CDR3 reads CAWRYDSTRAQFF. The CDR3 DNA is TGTGCCTGGAGATACGACTCGACTAGGGCGCAGTTCTTC.

The V call is TRBV10-2, the J call TRBJ2-1; D uncertain. This CDR3 has 12 amino acids. The germline gives CDR1 WSHSY, CDR2 SAAADI. V was clipped by 6 bases and J by 7 bases, with 10 bases between them. The CDR3 spells CASSPQANEQFF. The DNA for the CDR3 is TGCGCCAGCAGCCCGCAGGCTAATGAGCAGTTCTTC.

This clone occurred a few times. The chain recombines TRBV5-8 with TRBJ1-5, with TRBD1 identical over 9 bases. CDR3 length: 15 amino acids. The germline CDR1 and CDR2 sequences are SGHTS and YDEGEE. The J segment lost 6 bases and the V segment lost 4 bases, leaving 8 bases of the junction unmatched. CDR3 region: CASSQTGGVGQPQHF. In nucleotides, the CDR3 is TGTGCCAGCAGCCAAACAGGGGGCGTCGGTCAGCCCCAGCATTTT.

The chain is built from TRBV5-6 and TRBJ1-5, with TRBD1 matching over 7 bases. Looked up from germline, CDR1 is SGHDT and CDR2 is YYEEEE. The length of the CDR3 is 14 residues. Unmatched junction bases numbered 7, after V lost 3 bases and J lost 7 bases. The CDR3 loop reads CASSSRGRGQPQHF. In DNA form, the CDR3 reads TGTGCCAGCAGCTCGAGGGGGCGCGGGCAGCCCCAGCATTTT.

V is TRBV6-5 and J is TRBJ2-1; D may be TRBD1 (6 bases). Germline values: CDR1 MNHEY, CDR2 SVGAGI. Trimming cost V 10 bases and J 5 bases, with 21 bases left between them. This CDR3 region has 15 residues. CDR3 nucleotides: TGTGCCACCGTCCATCTGGGGGCTGGGGACAATGAGCAGTTCTTC. Its protein product is CATVHLGAGDNEQFF.

This chain joins TRBV28 and TRBJ1-2; perhaps TRBD1 as D (5 bases). V was pared by 5 bases and J by 4 bases, with 17 bases between. The CDR3 sequence is 15 residues long. Germline V gives CDR1 MDHEN, CDR2 SYDVKM. DNA for the CDR3: TGTGCCAGCAGTCCCTACCGAAGACAGTCCTATGGCTACACCTTC. This gives the protein CASSPYRRQSYGYTF.

V and J are TRBV2 and TRBJ2-7; 9 nucleotides line up with TRBD1. The germline V gene has CDR1 SNHLY and CDR2 FYNNEI. V was clipped by 6 bases and J by 4 bases; unmatched bases: 7. The CDR3 runs 14 residues. CDR3 DNA: TGTGCCAGCAGGAAACAGGGGGCTTTATACGAGCAGTACGTC. This sequence encodes CASRKQGALYEQYV.

This chain joins TRBV28 and TRBJ1-5; 7 bases are shared with TRBD1. The CDR3 totals 15 residues. CDR1 is MDHEN, CDR2 SYDVKM, per germline. V shed 8 bases, J shed 7 bases, and the junction held 14 bases outside the gene matches. The DNA of the CDR3 is TGTGCCAGCTTTACTCCCTCAGGGGGAAAGCAGCCCCAGCATTTT. It is translated as CASFTPSGGKQPQHF.